The entry below gives a single T cell receptor (beta chain) sequence along with its context. The antigen remains unidentified. This record belongs to a study of human T cells and chemical hapten exposure. Whole-study context: An area of 2 cm by approximately 2.1 cm on upper inner arm skin received 2% DPC for sensitization. Study-level findings and limits: With regard to DPC sensitization, TCRs above 1 in 1000 frequency did not change. Healthy individuals' immune responses may differ from those of donors, who had alopecia.

Trimming took 7 bases from V and 5 from J; bases not matched to a gene: 8. The CDR3 has 14 amino acids. MiXCR, run by TCRdb on the RACE reads, gives a single entry per CDR3 protein. Of under 130,000 distinct CDR3 sequences listed, less than 45% are singletons. As for time point: patch test 3, about 24 weeks after DPC sensitization. As to treatment: therapeutic diphenylcyclopropenone sensitization with weekly scalp DPC. Patches went on only after blood had been drawn each time. This clonotype originated in a man aged 40-49 years with alopecia areata. Some clones in this sample may be carry-over from other donors' samples. Sequencing used whole blood, obtained in connection with sensitization to the hapten diphenylcyclopropenone (DPC). The rearrangement links TRBV12-3 or TRBV12-4 to TRBJ2-1; TRBD2 matches at 7 bases. CDR3: CASKERDGDNEQFF. CDR3 in DNA: TGTGCCAGCAAAGAGCGGGACGGAGACAATGAGCAGTTCTTC.